The clone carrying this T cell receptor beta chain was seen only a few times. RNA transcripts gave rise to amplified TCR beta CDR3 regions. The HTBI primer set was used in a first-round RT-PCR of the TCR CDR3. Using its own MiXCR run on the multiplex PCR reads, TCRdb lists one record per CDR3 protein. The data contain roughly 660,000 distinct CDR3 sequences, approximately 15% of them singletons. This entry is derived from a study of T cells in Graves' hyperthyroidism and ophthalmopathy. The CDR3 length is 15 residues. Trimming shortened V by 0 bases and J by 3 bases, and 15 bases separated the two germline ends. Germline V gives CDR1 DFQATT, CDR2 SNEGSKA (reference sequence). Graves' hyperthyroidism was deemed stable absent ophthalmopathy progression within 18 months.

The specimen sequenced was blood. The sequence was obtained from a man aged 45 to 65 with Graves' hyperthyroidism. This rearrangement joins TRBV20-1 to TRBJ2-7; no definite D call. The CDR3 reads CSARDAVNSNYEQYF. The CDR3 DNA reads as TGCAGTGCTAGAGATGCAGTTAACAGCAACTACGAGCAGTACTTC.